The 32 T cell receptor beta chains reported below all come from one sample, sequenced in a study of type 1 regulatory T cells. MiXCR was run by TCRdb on the reads, yielding one entry per CDR3 protein. The sample gives about 68,000 distinct CDR3 sequences, roughly three fifths of which show up once; 7.6% is in the top ten. For these TCRs, the target antigens are not known. The source material was cultured T cells, either the whole culture or a sorted T cell fraction (not recorded which). Described subset: Tr1-enriched cell product generated in vitro against host alloantigens. Receptors originate from a human donor in good health.

V usage is TRBV20-1 and J usage is TRBJ2-5; D is unclear. This CDR3 has 13 residues. Germline V lookup: CDR1 DFQATT, CDR2 SNEGSKA (reference sequence). Trimming pared 6 bases from V and 2 bases from J, leaving 13 bases between. The CDR3 DNA sequence: TGCAGTGCCCTCTGGACCACTCAAGAGACCCAGTACTTC. Residues: CSALWTTQETQYF.

In this sample, this clonotype turned up a few times. At one end the junction does not follow the germline gene, possibly because of a read error. CDR3 DNA: TGTGCCAGCAGTGACGGGTCAGGGTTCGGGAATGAGCAGTTCTTT. Protein: CASSDGSGFGNEQFF. The gene calls are TRBV6-4 and TRBJ2-1; D might be TRBD1 or TRBD2, each matching 5 bases. The germline V gene has CDR1 MRHNA and CDR2 SNTAGT. This CDR3 comprises 15 residues.

The chain is built from TRBV4-1 and TRBJ1-1; D is unresolved. Trimming shortened V by 1 base and J by 0 bases, and 12 bases separated the two germline ends. The CDR3 runs 16 residues. Germline assignment: CDR1 MGHRA and CDR2 YSYEKL. The CDR3 coding sequence is TGCGCCAGCAGCCAAGTGCCTGGACTAATGAACACTGAAGCTTTCTTT. Its protein product is CASSQVPGLMNTEAFF.

The chain carries TRBV6-5 and TRBJ1-5; a possible D gene is TRBD1 (5 bases). Trimming took off 2 bases at V and 2 bases at J, with 7 bases between the two ends. Looked up from germline, CDR1 is MNHEY and CDR2 is SVGAGI. CDR3 length equals 14 residues. Written as DNA, the CDR3 is TGTGCCAGCAGTTACGGGGCAGGCAATCAGCCCCAGCATTTT. Protein sequence: CASSYGAGNQPQHF.

The V and J genes are TRBV4-3 and TRBJ2-2; 10 bases map to TRBD2. Germline CDR1 is LGHNA and CDR2 is YSLEER. Unmatched junction bases numbered 11, after V lost 3 bases and J lost 7 bases. The CDR3 runs 17 residues. CDR3 sequence: CASSQAGLAGGVGELFF. CDR3 DNA sequence: TGCGCCAGCAGCCAGGCCGGGTTAGCGGGAGGTGTCGGGGAGCTGTTTTTT.

The J gene is TRBJ2-7, the V gene TRBV3-1; 7 bases fit TRBD2. Trimming cost V 0 bases and J 3 bases; bases outside gene matches: 5. CDR1 and CDR2 (germline): LGHDT, YNNKEL (reference sequence). This CDR3 has 15 residues. This CDR3 is CASSQDPSGFYEQYF. In DNA form, the CDR3 reads TGTGCCAGCAGCCAAGATCCTAGCGGCTTCTACGAGCAGTACTTC.

This chain uses TRBV20-1 with TRBJ2-1; 13 positions agree with TRBD2. The CDR3 extends over 15 amino acids. Germline loops: CDR1 DFQATT, CDR2 SNEGSKA (reference sequence). The trim removed 1 base at V and 8 bases at J, leaving 5 bases unmatched. Here the CDR3 DNA reads TGCAGTGCTAGAGGGACTAGCGGGAGCTCCCATGAGCAGTTCTTC. Protein product: CSARGTSGSSHEQFF.

In nucleotides, the CDR3 is TGTGCCAGCAGTGACGACGTTAGGACTAGCGGGAGGGACGAGCAGTACTTC. Translated: CASSDDVRTSGRDEQYF. This chain connects TRBV6-1 to TRBJ2-7, with 15 bases fitting TRBD2. The CDR3 totals 17 residues. The germline CDR1 and CDR2 sequences are MNHNS and SASEGT. V shed 3 bases, J shed 5 bases, and the junction held 8 bases outside the gene matches.

V usage is TRBV7-9 and J usage is TRBJ1-5; unclear D gene. Trimming pared 5 bases from V and 2 bases from J, leaving 10 bases between. Germline CDR1 SEHNR, CDR2 FQNEAQ (reference sequence). The CDR3 sequence is 14 residues long. CDR3 DNA: TGTGCCAGCAGCCCAGCCGGTGGCAATCAGCCCCAGCATTTT. It yields the protein CASSPAGGNQPQHF. The whole variable domain, remainder taken from reference TRBV7-9 and TRBJ1-5, is DTGVSQNPRHKITKRGQNVTFRCDPISEHNRLYWYRQTLGQGPEFLTYFQNEAQLEKSRLLSDRFSAERPKGSFSTLEIQRTEQGDSAMYLCASSPAGGNQPQHFGDGTRLSIL.

V and J are TRBV29-1 and TRBJ2-3, with 8 positions matching TRBD2. Trimming cost V 4 bases and J 8 bases; bases outside gene matches: 14. Germline V lookup: CDR1 SQVTM, CDR2 ANQGSEA. The CDR3 is made up of 15 amino acids. This CDR3 is CSVASGSRREGTQYF. The CDR3 DNA sequence: TGCAGCGTTGCCAGCGGGAGCCGTCGGGAGGGTACGCAGTATTTT.

This chain uses TRBV3-1 with TRBJ2-1; 13 bases are a match to TRBD2. V lost 5 bases to trimming and J lost 8 bases; unmatched junction nucleotides: 6. CDR3 size: 15 residues. The germline CDR1 and CDR2 sequences are LGHDT and YNNKEL (reference sequence). In DNA, the CDR3 is TGTGCCAGCAGCTTCTGGACTAGCGGGAGCGATGAGCAGTTCTTC. Amino acids: CASSFWTSGSDEQFF.

This clonotype turned up a few times. The CDR3 DNA follows: TGTGCCAGCAGTTCCCCTAGCGCGGAAAACGCAGATACGCAGTATTTT. Translated, it gives CASSSPSAENADTQYF. The V call is TRBV28, the J call TRBJ2-3; TRBD2 might be the D (6 bases). CDR3 size: 16 residues. CDR1 is MDHEN, CDR2 SYDVKM, per germline. V lost 4 bases, J lost 4 bases, and 18 bases lay in between.

About this clonotype: The junction departs from germline at one end; a sequencing error may be responsible. The chain recombines TRBV29-1 with TRBJ2-1, with D perhaps TRBD2 (6 bases). The CDR3 is made up of 12 amino acids. From germline, CDR1 is SQVTM and CDR2 ANQGSEA. CDR3 sequence reads: CSVLRGFNEQFF. CDR3 coding DNA: TGCAGCGTTCTTCGGGGGTTTAATGAGCAGTTTTTC.

The J gene is TRBJ2-6, the V gene TRBV10-2; 10 bases align to TRBD1. This CDR3 is 17 amino acids long. Germline loops: CDR1 WSHSY, CDR2 SAAADI. V shed 6 bases, J shed 4 bases, and the junction held 9 bases outside the gene matches. Here the CDR3 reads CASSEPGQGSGANVLTF. CDR3 bases: TGCGCCAGCAGCGAACCGGGACAGGGGTCCGGGGCCAACGTCCTGACTTTC.

In its sample, this clonotype was seen a few times. This chain connects TRBV20-1 to TRBJ2-1; 10 nucleotides match TRBD2. This CDR3 has 12 amino acids. CDR1 is DFQATT and CDR2 is SNEGSKA in the germline V gene (reference sequence). J gave up 12 bases and V 2 bases, and 4 bases lay outside the gene matches. CDR3 region: CSARTPSGGQFF. The CDR3 nucleotides are TGCAGTGCTAGAACTCCTAGCGGGGGGCAGTTCTTC.

V is TRBV29-1 and J is TRBJ2-4; 11 nucleotides align to TRBD2. Per the germline V gene, CDR1 is SQVTM and CDR2 is ANQGSEA. Trimming took 6 bases from V and 8 from J; bases not matched to a gene: 6. The CDR3 length is 13 residues. This chain's CDR3 is CSVIAGGPDIQYF. DNA for the CDR3: TGCAGCGTAATAGCGGGAGGGCCTGACATTCAGTACTTC.

V is TRBV28 and J is TRBJ2-7; TRBD1 might be the D (5 bases). Germline CDR1 and CDR2: MDHEN and SYDVKM. This CDR3 spans 15 amino acids. The V and J ends lost 5 bases and 5 bases respectively, with 19 bases between them. CDR3 nucleotide sequence: TGTGCCAGCAGTCCGCTAGTCGGCAGGGCCCACGAGCAGTACTTC. This codes for CASSPLVGRAHEQYF. Drawing the rest from reference TRBV28 and TRBJ2-7, the complete variable domain is DVKVTQSSRYLVKRTGEKVFLECVQDMDHENMFWYRQDPGLGLRLIYFSYDVKMKEKGDIPEGYSVSREKKERFSLILESASTNQTSMYLCASSPLVGRAHEQYFGPGTRLTVT.

This sequence joins TRBV30 and TRBJ2-7; D unresolved. The CDR3 runs to 15 residues. Germline CDR1 is GTSNPN and CDR2 is SVGIG (reference sequence). The V and J ends lost 3 bases and 7 bases respectively, with 22 bases between them. CDR3 bases: TGTGCCTGGAGGTCTGATTCAACAACCTACGGAGAGCAGTACTTC. Translating gives CAWRSDSTTYGEQYF.

The gene calls are TRBV7-2 and TRBJ2-3; the D gene could be TRBD1 or TRBD2 (5 bases each). The ends were cut back, 5 bases at V and 0 bases at J, with 9 bases in the middle. The CDR3 consists of 14 residues. Per germline, CDR1 SGHTA and CDR2 FQGNSA. CDR3 loop: CASSRRDSTDTQYF. In DNA, the CDR3 is TGTGCCAGCAGCCGCAGGGACAGCACAGATACGCAGTATTTT.

The chain uses TRBV7-9 and TRBJ1-5; 8 nucleotides match TRBD1. The CDR3 totals 16 residues. The J segment lost 3 bases and the V segment lost 5 bases, leaving 9 bases of the junction unmatched. Germline V lookup: CDR1 SEHNR, CDR2 FQNEAQ (reference sequence). DNA for the CDR3: TGTGCCAGCAGCCCAGGACAGGGACCCATCAATCAGCCCCAGCATTTT. Protein sequence: CASSPGQGPINQPQHF.

This sequence joins TRBV10-3 and TRBJ2-7; 12 nucleotides agree with TRBD1. The V gene end was trimmed by 4 bases and the J gene end by 5 bases; junction bases not matched to a gene: 6. The length of the CDR3 is 15 residues. Germline loops: CDR1 ENHRY, CDR2 SYGVKD. CDR3 coding DNA: TGTGCCATCAGTGGCGCCGGGACAGGGGGCAACGAGCAGTACTTC. It codes for CAISGAGTGGNEQYF.

The chain links TRBV20-1 to TRBJ2-7; 7 bases are shared with TRBD2. This CDR3 spans 14 amino acids. J gave up 5 bases and V 7 bases, and 14 bases lay outside the gene matches. Germline V CDR1 and CDR2: DFQATT, SNEGSKA (reference sequence). As DNA, the CDR3 is TGCAGTGGTACTGCGGGACTACCCATCGACGAGCAGTACTTC. Protein sequence: CSGTAGLPIDEQYF.

The chain links TRBV7-3 to TRBJ2-1; a weak D match, TRBD1 (6 bases). With 4 bases removed from V and 2 bases from J, the gap between germline ends came to 12 bases. The CDR3 has 15 amino acids. The germline CDR1 and CDR2 sequences are SGHTA and FQGTGA. The CDR3 DNA reads TGTGCCAGCAGCTCCTCGGGACAAACCTACAATGAGCAGTTCTTC. Translated, it gives CASSSSGQTYNEQFF.

In nucleotides, the CDR3 is TGTGCCAGCAGTTACCGTGCCGGGACTAGGAACTACAATGAGCAGTTCTTC. Its translation is CASSYRAGTRNYNEQFF. V is TRBV6-6 and J is TRBJ2-1, with TRBD2 matching 8 bases. The germline CDR1 and CDR2 sequences are MNHNY and SVGAGI (reference sequence). The length of the CDR3 is 17 residues. The V gene end was trimmed by 2 bases and the J gene end by 3 bases; junction bases not matched to a gene: 9.

The rearrangement links TRBV11-3 to TRBJ2-1; 15 positions match TRBD2. Germline lookup yields CDR1 SGHNT and CDR2 YENEEA. Trimming cost V 5 bases and J 10 bases; bases outside gene matches: 12. The CDR3 spans 17 residues. This CDR3 reads CASSPGAWGTSGREQFF. The CDR3 nucleotides are TGTGCCAGCAGCCCGGGGGCGTGGGGGACTAGCGGGAGGGAGCAGTTCTTC.

This chain uses TRBV7-2 with TRBJ2-1; 16 nucleotides match TRBD2. The CDR3 has 20 residues. CDR1 is SGHTA and CDR2 is FQGNSA in the germline V gene. After removal of 5 bases from V and 0 bases from J, the junction contained 10 bases not matched to a gene. CDR3 coding DNA: TGTGCCAGCAGCATGCCCCAGGGACTAGCGGGAGGGAGCTCCTACAATGAGCAGTTCTTC. Protein sequence: CASSMPQGLAGGSSYNEQFF.

This chain joins TRBV5-1 and TRBJ1-1; D perhaps matches TRBD1 (5 bases). Germline assignment: CDR1 SGHRS and CDR2 YFSETQ. V was trimmed by 4 bases and J by 5 bases, leaving 12 bases between them. This CDR3 has 13 residues. The CDR3 loop is CASSLIRDTEAFF. The CDR3, as DNA: TGCGCCAGCAGCCTCATCAGGGATACTGAAGCTTTCTTT.

This clonotype was counted only a few times. This sequence joins TRBV7-8 and TRBJ2-5; no firm D call. The germline CDR1 and CDR2 sequences are SGHVS and FQNEAQ. Trimming removed 5 bases from V and 1 base from J, with 8 bases in between. CDR3 length: 13 amino acids. The DNA for the CDR3 is TGTGCCAGCAGCCCCCCAGTCCAAGAGACCCAGTACTTC. Residues: CASSPPVQETQYF.

The V gene is TRBV20-1, the J gene TRBJ2-3; 10 bases match TRBD1. V shed 8 bases and J 3 bases; nucleotides not matched to a gene: 8. The CDR3 has 14 residues. In germline, CDR1 is DFQATT, CDR2 SNEGSKA (reference sequence). As DNA, the CDR3 is TGCAGTAGTATCCGGGACAGGGGAACAGATACGCAGTATTTT. Protein product: CSSIRDRGTDTQYF.

The chain combines TRBV20-1 with TRBJ2-5, with a possible D match to TRBD1 (6 bases). Germline CDR1 and CDR2: DFQATT and SNEGSKA (reference sequence). The CDR3 covers 13 residues. The germline V and J ends were trimmed by 5 bases and 1 base, with 11 bases remaining between them. The CDR3 region has the DNA TGCAGTGCTCCCGGACAGAGCCAAGAGACCCAGTACTTC. Translating it yields CSAPGQSQETQYF.

The chain combines TRBV5-6 with TRBJ2-7; a weak D match, TRBD2 (6 bases). Germline assignment: CDR1 SGHDT and CDR2 YYEEEE. This CDR3 is built from 16 residues. The V and J ends lost 4 bases and 0 bases respectively, with 17 bases between them. As DNA, the CDR3 is TGTGCCAGCAGCCCGGGCAGCGGGCTAAGCTCCTACGAGCAGTACTTC. It is translated as CASSPGSGLSSYEQYF.

V and J are TRBV7-9 and TRBJ2-1; 7 bases fit TRBD2. The length of the CDR3 is 15 residues. CDR1 and CDR2 from the germline V gene are SEHNR and FQNEAQ (reference sequence). V lost 8 bases, J lost 8 bases, and 15 bases stayed unmatched. DNA of the CDR3: TGTGCCAGCGGGATTGGACTAGGGTCCACCGATGAGCAGTTCTTC. It is translated as CASGIGLGSTDEQFF.